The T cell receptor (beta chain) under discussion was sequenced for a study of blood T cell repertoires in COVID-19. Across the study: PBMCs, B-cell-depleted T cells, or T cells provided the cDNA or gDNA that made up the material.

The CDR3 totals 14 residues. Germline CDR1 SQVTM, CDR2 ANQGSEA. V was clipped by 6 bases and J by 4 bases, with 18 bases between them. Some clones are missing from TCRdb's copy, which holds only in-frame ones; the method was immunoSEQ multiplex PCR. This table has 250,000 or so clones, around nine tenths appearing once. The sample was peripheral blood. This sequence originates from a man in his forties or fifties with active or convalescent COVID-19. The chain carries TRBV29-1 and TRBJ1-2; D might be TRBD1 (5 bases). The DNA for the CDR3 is TGCAGCGTCGATGAGGGGCGGGGAGGCTATGGCTACACCTTC. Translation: CSVDEGRGGYGYTF. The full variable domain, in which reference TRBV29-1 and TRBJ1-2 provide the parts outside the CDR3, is SAVISQKPSRDICQRGTSLTIQCQVDSQVTMMFWYRQQPGQSLTLIATANQGSEATYESGFVIDKFPISRPNLTFSTLTVSNMSPEDSSIYLCSVDEGRGGYGYTFGSGTRLTVV.